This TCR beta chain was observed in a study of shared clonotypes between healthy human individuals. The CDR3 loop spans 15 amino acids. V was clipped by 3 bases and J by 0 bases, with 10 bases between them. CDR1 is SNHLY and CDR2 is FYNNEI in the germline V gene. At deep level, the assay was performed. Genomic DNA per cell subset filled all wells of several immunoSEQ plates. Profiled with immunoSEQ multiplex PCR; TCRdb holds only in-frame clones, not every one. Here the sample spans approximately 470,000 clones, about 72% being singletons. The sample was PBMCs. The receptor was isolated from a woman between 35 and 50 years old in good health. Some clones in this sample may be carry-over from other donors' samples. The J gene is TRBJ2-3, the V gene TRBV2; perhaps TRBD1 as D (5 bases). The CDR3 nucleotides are TGTGCCAGCAGTGATGTAGGACAAAGCACAGATACGCAGTATTTT. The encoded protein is CASSDVGQSTDTQYF. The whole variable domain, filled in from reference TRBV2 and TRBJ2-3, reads EPEVTQTPSHQVTQMGQEVILRCVPISNHLYFYWYRQILGQKVEFLVSFYNNEISEKSEIFDDQFSVERPDGSNFTLKIRSTKLEDSAMYFCASSDVGQSTDTQYFGPGTRLTVL.